Shown below are 7 T cell receptor beta chains from a single sample sequenced in a study of PD-L1 blockade in urothelial cancer. Repertoires were generated with immunoSEQ multiplex PCR, while TCRdb's copy carries only in-frame clones and drops some. Among about 32,000 clones listed, around 87% were seen once. This material consisted of PBMCs, taken around atezolizumab (anti-PD-L1) treatment. Source of these receptors: a man aged 50 or older with urothelial cancer.

CDR3 protein: CASSQDKGSSYNSPLHF. CDR3 nucleotide sequence: TGCGCCAGCAGCCAAGATAAAGGGAGCTCCTATAATTCACCCCTCCACTTT. V and J are TRBV4-1 and TRBJ1-6, with no clear D. Per the germline V gene, CDR1 is MGHRA and CDR2 is YSYEKL. Trimming cost V 0 bases and J 0 bases, with 9 bases left between them. The CDR3 has 17 amino acids.

The rearrangement joins TRBV5-1 to TRBJ2-2, with D unclear. V lost 2 bases to trimming and J lost 1 base, with 6 bases between them. This CDR3 has 14 residues. Germline values: CDR1 SGHRS, CDR2 YFSETQ. The CDR3 DNA follows: TGCGCCAGCAGCTTTTCCTGGAACACCGGGGAGCTGTTTTTT. Translated: CASSFSWNTGELFF.

V usage is TRBV28 and J usage is TRBJ2-7; 8 positions match TRBD1. Unmatched junction bases numbered 6, after V lost 5 bases and J lost 3 bases. The CDR3 runs 14 residues. Per the germline V gene, CDR1 is MDHEN and CDR2 is SYDVKM. This CDR3 reads CASSQGQAIYEQYF. The CDR3 region has the DNA TGTGCCAGCAGTCAGGGACAGGCAATCTACGAGCAGTACTTC.

A single count supports this clone. V is TRBV27 and J is TRBJ2-6, with unresolved D. The length of the CDR3 is 15 residues. Per the germline V gene, CDR1 is MNHEY and CDR2 is SMNVEV (reference sequence). The V end was cut by 6 bases, the J end by 5 bases, with 14 bases between. The CDR3 reads CASSASFGWANVLTF. DNA for the CDR3: TGTGCCAGCAGCGCCTCCTTCGGGTGGGCCAACGTCCTGACTTTC.

In this sample, this clone turned up once. The V gene is TRBV14, the J gene TRBJ2-5; possible D gene TRBD2, 6 bases. Trimming removed 0 bases from V and 5 bases from J, with 16 bases in between. The germline V gene encodes CDR1 SGHDN and CDR2 FVKESK. The CDR3 has 16 residues. DNA for the CDR3: TGTGCCAGCAGCCAAGAACTCGGGGGACTGGGGGAGACCCAGTACTTC. Protein: CASSQELGGLGETQYF.

V gene TRBV19 combines with J gene TRBJ1-4; a possible D gene is TRBD1 (5 bases). CDR1 is LNHDA and CDR2 is SQIVND in the germline V gene (reference sequence). Deletions cut 6 bases from V and 5 bases from J, with 16 bases between. The CDR3 contains 15 residues. CDR3: CASRVKGLSNEKLFF. The CDR3 DNA is TGTGCCAGTAGGGTAAAGGGACTGTCCAATGAAAAACTGTTTTTT.

This rearrangement joins TRBV7-8 to TRBJ2-1; D not certain. Deletions cut 5 bases from V and 0 bases from J, with 8 bases between. The CDR3 is 14 residues long. Germline CDR1 reads SGHVS; CDR2 reads FQNEAQ. CDR3 sequence reads: CASSPPGSYNEQFF. The CDR3 DNA reads TGTGCCAGCAGCCCCCCGGGCTCCTACAATGAGCAGTTCTTC. The variable domain in full, completed from reference TRBV7-8 and TRBJ2-1, reads GAGVSQSPRYKVAKRGQDVALRCDPISGHVSLFWYQQALGQGPEFLTYFQNEAQLDKSGLPSDRFFAERPEGSVSTLKIQRTQQEDSAVYLCASSPPGSYNEQFFGPGTRLTVL.